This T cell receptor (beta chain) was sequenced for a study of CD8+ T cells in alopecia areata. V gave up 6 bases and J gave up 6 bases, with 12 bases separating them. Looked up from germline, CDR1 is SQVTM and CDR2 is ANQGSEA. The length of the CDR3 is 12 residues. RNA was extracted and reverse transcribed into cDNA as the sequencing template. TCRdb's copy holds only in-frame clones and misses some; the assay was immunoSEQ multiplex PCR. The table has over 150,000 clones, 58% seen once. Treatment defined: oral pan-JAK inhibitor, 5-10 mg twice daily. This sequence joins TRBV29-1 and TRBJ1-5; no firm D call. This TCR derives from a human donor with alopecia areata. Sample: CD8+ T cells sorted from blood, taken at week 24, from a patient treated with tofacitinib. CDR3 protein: CSVVTVGQPQHF. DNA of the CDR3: TGCAGCGTCGTTACAGTGGGTCAGCCCCAGCATTTT.